This entry features one T cell receptor (beta chain) sequence. Its antigen remains unknown. This specimen belongs to a study of T cells in Graves' hyperthyroidism and ophthalmopathy. This CDR3 has 11 amino acids. Per germline, CDR1 MNHEY and CDR2 SVGEGT. With 7 bases clipped from V and 10 bases from J, the junction kept 5 bases outside the gene matches. Using RNA transcripts as the source, TCR beta CDR3 regions were amplified. The HTBI primer set served for first-round RT-PCR of the TCR CDR3. Using its own MiXCR run on the multiplex PCR reads, TCRdb lists one record per CDR3 protein. Here the sample spans about 300,000 distinct CDR3 sequences, roughly a fifth being singletons. Study outcomes and limitations: Most expanded thyroid clonotypes above 0.001 recurred in blood. From stable hyperthyroidism, ophthalmopathy was separated by a 13 V-J model.

Material for sequencing was blood. V is TRBV6-2 or TRBV6-3 and J is TRBJ1-1, with TRBD1 matching 8 bases. The TCR was taken from a man aged 45-65 years with Graves' ophthalmopathy. The chain's CDR3 is CASTQGARAFF. The CDR3 DNA sequence: TGTGCCAGCACCCAGGGGGCGCGAGCTTTCTTT.